Listed below are T cell receptor beta chains from one sample, sequenced in a study of cytomegalovirus exposure and HLA in healthy donors. Method: immunoSEQ multiplex PCR; TCRdb's copy keeps in-frame clones and lacks some. The ten most abundant clones cover about 1% of a sample with some 200,000 clones. Material: PBMCs. All receptors come from a girl aged 2-10 years in good health and CMV-seropositive. CDR3s include the opening cysteine and the closing phenylalanine or tryptophan. Fields, in order: V gene, D gene, J gene, CDR3 length, CDR3 DNA, CDR3 protein. A D gene is named only where the DNA matches it firmly.

v_gene: TRBV7-8
d_gene: .
j_gene: TRBJ1-2
len: 12
CDR3nt: TGTGCCAGCAGCTCGCGGGACGAAGGCTACACCTTC
CDR3aa: CASSSRDEGYTF

v_gene: TRBV27
d_gene: .
j_gene: TRBJ2-7
len: 16
CDR3nt: TGTGCCAGCAGTTTATCCGGAGGGGTGGTATCCTACGAGCAGTACTTC
CDR3aa: CASSLSGGVVSYEQYF

v_gene: TRBV5-4
d_gene: TRBD1
j_gene: TRBJ2-5
len: 13
CDR3nt: TGTGCCAGCACCAGGGGGACAGTGGAGACCCAGTACTTC
CDR3aa: CASTRGTVETQYF

v_gene: TRBV7-9
d_gene: .
j_gene: TRBJ2-1
len: 17
CDR3nt: TGTGCCAGCAGCTTCTTGCAGGGGACGGCGCGAGGTAATGAGCAGTTCTTC
CDR3aa: CASSFLQGTARGNEQFF

v_gene: TRBV20-1
d_gene: .
j_gene: TRBJ2-7
len: 11
CDR3nt: TGCAGTGCTAGGTATAACTACGAGCAGTACTTC
CDR3aa: CSARYNYEQYF

v_gene: TRBV11-2
d_gene: TRBD2
j_gene: TRBJ2-3
len: 15
CDR3nt: TGTGCCAGCAGCTCGGGACTAGCGGGCACAGATACGCAGTATTTT
CDR3aa: CASSSGLAGTDTQYF

v_gene: TRBV7-2
d_gene: TRBD1
j_gene: TRBJ1-4
len: 15
CDR3nt: TGTGCCAGCAGCTTAGTGGACAGGGCGGATGAAAAACTGTTTTTT
CDR3aa: CASSLVDRADEKLFF

v_gene: TRBV29-1
d_gene: TRBD2
j_gene: TRBJ2-5
len: 15
CDR3nt: TGCAGCGTTGAAGATAGAGGACTAGCCTCAGAGACCCAGTACTTC
CDR3aa: CSVEDRGLASETQYF

v_gene: TRBV27
d_gene: .
j_gene: TRBJ2-5
len: 16
CDR3nt: TGTGCCAGCACCCGAATCCAGGGGAAGGGTAGGGAGACCCAGTACTTC
CDR3aa: CASTRIQGKGRETQYF

v_gene: TRBV7-2
d_gene: .
j_gene: TRBJ2-2
len: 13
CDR3nt: TGTGCCAGCAGCTTGCTAGGCACCGGGGAGCTGTTTTTT
CDR3aa: CASSLLGTGELFF

v_gene: TRBV7-6
d_gene: .
j_gene: TRBJ2-2
len: 16
CDR3nt: TGTGCCAGCAGCTTACTATGGTCAGGGAACACCGGGGAGCTGTTTTTT
CDR3aa: CASSLLWSGNTGELFF

v_gene: TRBV10-3
d_gene: TRBD2
j_gene: TRBJ2-1
len: 15
CDR3nt: TGTGCCATCAGTGAGCTAGCGGGAGCCTTCAATGAGCAGTTCTTC
CDR3aa: CAISELAGAFNEQFF

v_gene: TRBV7-2
d_gene: TRBD2
j_gene: TRBJ2-1
len: 16
CDR3nt: TGTGCCAGCAGCCCCTCCTCAGCGGGGTACTACAATGAGCAGTTCTTC
CDR3aa: CASSPSSAGYYNEQFF

v_gene: TRBV2
d_gene: .
j_gene: TRBJ2-5
len: 15
CDR3nt: TGTGCCACTAGCCCCGACAGGGACTTTGGGGAGACCCAGTACTTC
CDR3aa: CATSPDRDFGETQYF

v_gene: TRBV25-1
d_gene: .
j_gene: TRBJ1-5
len: 15
CDR3nt: TGTGCCAGCAGTGAATTACTAGGGGAGGATCAGCCCCAGCATTTT
CDR3aa: CASSELLGEDQPQHF

v_gene: TRBV28
d_gene: TRBD1
j_gene: TRBJ2-2
len: 17
CDR3nt: TGTGCCAGGTATACACGTAGGGACAGGGCGAACACCGGGGAGCTGTTTTTT
CDR3aa: CARYTRRDRANTGELFF

v_gene: TRBV5-1
d_gene: TRBD2
j_gene: TRBJ2-3
len: 14
CDR3nt: TGCGCCAGCCAGGACCTCCCGGGGGGAGATACGCAGTATTTT
CDR3aa: CASQDLPGGDTQYF

v_gene: TRBV5-1
d_gene: .
j_gene: TRBJ2-1
len: 14
CDR3nt: TGCGCCAGCAGCCTCGTGGAGGTCTACAATGAGCAGTTCTTC
CDR3aa: CASSLVEVYNEQFF

v_gene: TRBV19
d_gene: .
j_gene: TRBJ1-1
len: 14
CDR3nt: TGTGCCAGTAGTATAGAGGCAGGGTGGCGTGAAGCTTTCTTT
CDR3aa: CASSIEAGWREAFF

v_gene: TRBV9
d_gene: TRBD1
j_gene: TRBJ1-2
len: 16
CDR3nt: TGTGCCAGCAGCGGGGGACAGACACTTTATCACTATGGCTACACCTTC
CDR3aa: CASSGGQTLYHYGYTF

v_gene: TRBV5-1
d_gene: TRBD2
j_gene: TRBJ2-1
len: 15
CDR3nt: TGCGCCAGCAGAGATACTAGCGGGAGGGCGAATGAGCAGTTCTTC
CDR3aa: CASRDTSGRANEQFF

v_gene: TRBV29-1
d_gene: .
j_gene: TRBJ2-5
len: 12
CDR3nt: TGCAGCGTTGGTAGGGGGCAAGAGACCCAGTACTTC
CDR3aa: CSVGRGQETQYF

v_gene: TRBV7-2
d_gene: TRBD1
j_gene: TRBJ1-5
len: 16
CDR3nt: TGTGCCAGCAGCGAATTCCCAGGGGGCGCTAATCAGCCCCAGCATTTT
CDR3aa: CASSEFPGGANQPQHF

v_gene: TRBV11-2
d_gene: TRBD2
j_gene: TRBJ2-2
len: 16
CDR3nt: TGTGCCAGCAGCTTAGTCTCAACCGGGGGGACCGGGGAGCTGTTTTTT
CDR3aa: CASSLVSTGGTGELFF

v_gene: TRBV5-1
d_gene: TRBD2
j_gene: TRBJ2-7
len: 16
CDR3nt: TGCGCCAGCAGCTTGGAACTAGCGGTACTCTCCTACGAGCAGTACTTC
CDR3aa: CASSLELAVLSYEQYF

v_gene: TRBV5-1
d_gene: TRBD2
j_gene: TRBJ2-1
len: 15
CDR3nt: TGCGCCAGCAGCTTGGTTCTAGCGGAATACAATGAGCAGTTCTTC
CDR3aa: CASSLVLAEYNEQFF

v_gene: TRBV5-1
d_gene: TRBD1
j_gene: TRBJ1-5
len: 15
CDR3nt: TGCGCCAGCAGCACATCGACAGGGGCCAATCAGCCCCAGCATTTT
CDR3aa: CASSTSTGANQPQHF

v_gene: TRBV10-2
d_gene: .
j_gene: TRBJ1-2
len: 13
CDR3nt: TGCGCCAGCAGTTTAACGGTGACAGATGGCTACACCTTC
CDR3aa: CASSLTVTDGYTF

v_gene: TRBV6-5
d_gene: .
j_gene: TRBJ2-7
len: 14
CDR3nt: TGTGCCAGCAGTTACTCTGACAGTTTAGACGAGCAGTACTTC
CDR3aa: CASSYSDSLDEQYF

v_gene: TRBV6-5
d_gene: .
j_gene: TRBJ1-2
len: 16
CDR3nt: TGTGCCAGCAGTTACTCGATTATACGGGGGAACTATGGCTACACCTTC
CDR3aa: CASSYSIIRGNYGYTF

v_gene: TRBV7-9
d_gene: TRBD2
j_gene: TRBJ2-7
len: 15
CDR3nt: TGTGCCAGCAGCTCCGGGACTAGCGGAGCCTACGAGCAGTACTTC
CDR3aa: CASSSGTSGAYEQYF

v_gene: TRBV5-1
d_gene: .
j_gene: TRBJ2-5
len: 17
CDR3nt: TGCGCCAGCAGCTTGGGGGATCTAGCGAAGGGAGGAGAGACCCAGTACTTC
CDR3aa: CASSLGDLAKGGETQYF

v_gene: TRBV19
d_gene: TRBD1
j_gene: TRBJ2-2
len: 16
CDR3nt: TGTGCCAGTAGTCACGGGGACAGCCAGAACACCGGGGAGCTGTTTTTT
CDR3aa: CASSHGDSQNTGELFF

v_gene: TRBV4-1
d_gene: TRBD2
j_gene: TRBJ2-2
len: 17
CDR3nt: TGCGCCAGCAGCCAAGAGCCAGCGGGAGGGCCAATCGGGGAGCTGTTTTTT
CDR3aa: CASSQEPAGGPIGELFF

v_gene: TRBV28
d_gene: .
j_gene: TRBJ2-7
len: 14
CDR3nt: TGTGCCAGCAGCCCAACGGGGGGCCGAAACGAGCAGTACTTC
CDR3aa: CASSPTGGRNEQYF

v_gene: TRBV27
d_gene: TRBD2
j_gene: TRBJ2-1
len: 17
CDR3nt: TGTGCCAGCAGTCATGGGACTAGCGGGCCCTCCTACAATGAGCAGTTCTTC
CDR3aa: CASSHGTSGPSYNEQFF

v_gene: TRBV19
d_gene: TRBD1
j_gene: TRBJ1-2
len: 14
CDR3nt: TGTGCCAGTAGTCCCTCGACAGGGGGCTATGGCTACACCTTC
CDR3aa: CASSPSTGGYGYTF

v_gene: TRBV14
d_gene: .
j_gene: TRBJ2-7
len: 15
CDR3nt: TGTGCCAGCAGCCAAGAGGCAGGGGACACCTACGAGCAGTACTTC
CDR3aa: CASSQEAGDTYEQYF

v_gene: TRBV10-1
d_gene: TRBD2
j_gene: TRBJ2-1
len: 15
CDR3nt: TGCGCCAGCAGTGATGGACTAGCGGCCCACAATGAGCAGTTCTTC
CDR3aa: CASSDGLAAHNEQFF

v_gene: TRBV6-1
d_gene: TRBD2
j_gene: TRBJ2-3
len: 14
CDR3nt: TGTGCCAGCAGTGAGGCTAGCGGGAGGGATACGCAGTATTTT
CDR3aa: CASSEASGRDTQYF

v_gene: TRBV15
d_gene: .
j_gene: TRBJ2-2
len: 15
CDR3nt: TGTGCCACCAGCAGAGGACGGGAGAACACCGGGGAGCTGTTTTTT
CDR3aa: CATSRGRENTGELFF

v_gene: TRBV10-3
d_gene: TRBD1
j_gene: TRBJ2-7
len: 13
CDR3nt: TGTGCCATCAGGGACAGGGGGAGTTACGAGCAGTACTTC
CDR3aa: CAIRDRGSYEQYF

v_gene: TRBV19
d_gene: TRBD1
j_gene: TRBJ2-5
len: 14
CDR3nt: TGTGCCAGTAGCCGAATCGGACAGGGAGAGACCCAGTACTTC
CDR3aa: CASSRIGQGETQYF

v_gene: TRBV10-3
d_gene: .
j_gene: TRBJ2-7
len: 11
CDR3nt: TGTGCCATCAGTGAGTTTAACGAGCAGTACTTC
CDR3aa: CAISEFNEQYF

v_gene: TRBV5-1
d_gene: .
j_gene: TRBJ1-1
len: 17
CDR3nt: TGCGCCAGCAGCGCGCGGACAGACCTCCTTATGAGCACTGAAGCTTTCTTT
CDR3aa: CASSARTDLLMSTEAFF

v_gene: TRBV11-2
d_gene: TRBD2
j_gene: TRBJ2-1
len: 16
CDR3nt: TGTGCCAGCAGCTTACCGGGACTAGCGAGTCGATCTGAGCAGTTCTTC
CDR3aa: CASSLPGLASRSEQFF

v_gene: TRBV18
d_gene: TRBD2
j_gene: TRBJ2-3
len: 15
CDR3nt: TGTGCCAGCTCACCACGGGAGGGCAGTACCGATACGCAGTATTTT
CDR3aa: CASSPREGSTDTQYF

v_gene: TRBV27
d_gene: .
j_gene: TRBJ1-5
len: 15
CDR3nt: TGTGCCAGCAGTTTGACCCCGGGACACAATCAGCCCCAGCATTTT
CDR3aa: CASSLTPGHNQPQHF